This passage covers 7 T cell receptor beta chains from one sample sequenced in a study of monozygotic twins with cystic fibrosis. Libraries were prepared by immunoSEQ multiplex PCR; TCRdb keeps only in-frame clonotypes and omits some of them. Found here are about 24,000 clones, less than 95% of them singletons; the top ten hold roughly 0.3%. The sequenced material came from blood. These receptors were obtained from a girl aged 2 to 10 with cystic fibrosis.

J is TRBJ2-7 and V is TRBV12-5, with unresolved D. Germline CDR1 is LGHNT and CDR2 is FRNRAP. V shed 3 bases and J shed 1 base, with 13 bases lying between them. There are 15 residues in the CDR3. The CDR3 spells CASGFWQKSSYEQYF. CDR3 coding DNA: TGTGCTAGTGGTTTTTGGCAGAAATCTTCCTACGAGCAGTACTTC.

This chain uses TRBV14 with TRBJ2-7; the D is unclear. This CDR3 has 17 amino acids. Germline values: CDR1 SGHDN, CDR2 FVKESK. The germline V and J ends were trimmed by 2 bases and 2 bases, with 19 bases remaining between them. The CDR3 region has the DNA TGTGCCAGCAGCCAAAGTACAAGCCCACCTGGAACCTACGAGCAGTACTTC. This gives the protein CASSQSTSPPGTYEQYF. Variable domain in full (rest from reference TRBV14 and TRBJ2-7): EAGVTQFPSHSVIEKGQTVTLRCDPISGHDNLYWYRRVMGKEIKFLLHFVKESKQDESGMPNNRFLAERTGGTYSTLKVQPAELEDSGVYFCASSQSTSPPGTYEQYFGPGTRLTVT.

The rearrangement joins TRBV4-2 to TRBJ2-6; D not resolved. V lost 2 bases and J lost 0, with 8 bases in between. The CDR3 loop spans 16 amino acids. In germline, CDR1 is LGHNA, CDR2 YNFKEQ. The CDR3, as DNA: TGTGCCAGCAGCCAACTGCCCCTCTCTGGGGCCAACGTCCTGACTTTC. It translates to CASSQLPLSGANVLTF.

The J gene is TRBJ1-6, the V gene TRBV25-1; unclear D gene. The V end was cut by 2 bases, the J end by 7 bases, with 6 bases between. Germline V gene sequence: CDR1 MGHDK, CDR2 SYGVNS. CDR3 size: 13 residues. The CDR3 region is CASSEQGNSPLHF. For the CDR3, the DNA is TGTGCCAGCAGTGAACAAGGGAATTCACCCCTCCACTTT.

The CDR3 spells CASRRQETPNTEAFF. The CDR3 DNA reads as TGTGCCAGCAGACGACAGGAGACCCCGAACACTGAAGCTTTCTTT. The genes are TRBV27 and TRBJ1-1; tentatively, D is TRBD1 (6 bases). The germline V and J ends were trimmed by 6 bases and 1 base, with 15 bases remaining between them. The CDR3 spans 15 residues. Germline V gene data show CDR1 as MNHEY and CDR2 as SMNVEV (reference sequence).

This clone was recorded only once. This chain joins TRBV18 and TRBJ2-5; D is undetermined. The CDR3 runs 12 residues. The V end was cut by 0 bases, the J end by 5 bases, with 4 bases between. Germline assignment: CDR1 KGHSH and CDR2 LQKENI. The CDR3 DNA follows: TGTGCCAGCTCACCACCGGGGGAGACCCAGTACTTC. Its translation is CASSPPGETQYF.

The rearrangement joins TRBV27 to TRBJ1-3; D perhaps matches TRBD1 (5 bases). CDR3 length: 15 amino acids. The germline V and J ends were trimmed by 5 bases and 3 bases, with 14 bases remaining between them. From germline, CDR1 is MNHEY and CDR2 SMNVEV (reference sequence). Here the CDR3 DNA reads TGTGCCAGCAGTAAAGGGGCGATAGGTGGAAACACCATATATTTT. This codes for CASSKGAIGGNTIYF.